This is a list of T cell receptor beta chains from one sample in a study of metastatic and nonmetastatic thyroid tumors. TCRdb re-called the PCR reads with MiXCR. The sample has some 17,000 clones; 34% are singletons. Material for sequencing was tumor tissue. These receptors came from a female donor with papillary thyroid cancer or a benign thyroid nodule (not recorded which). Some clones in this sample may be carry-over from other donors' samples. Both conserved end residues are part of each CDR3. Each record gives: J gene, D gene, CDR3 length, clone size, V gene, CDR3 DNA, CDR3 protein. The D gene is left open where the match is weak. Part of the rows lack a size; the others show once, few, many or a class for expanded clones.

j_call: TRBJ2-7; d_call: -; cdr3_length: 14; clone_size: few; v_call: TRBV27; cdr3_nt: TGTGCCAGCAGTAGGACGGAAGCCCTTCCCGAGCAGTACTTC; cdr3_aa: CASSRTEALPEQYF
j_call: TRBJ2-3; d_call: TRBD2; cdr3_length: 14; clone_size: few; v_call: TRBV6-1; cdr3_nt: TGTGCCAGCGGGACTAGCGGGAGGTCAGATACGCAGTATTTT; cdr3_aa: CASGTSGRSDTQYF
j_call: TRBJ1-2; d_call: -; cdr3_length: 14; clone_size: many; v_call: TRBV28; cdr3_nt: TGTGCCAGCTTCGACACACGAAGGGGAGGTGGCTACACCTTC; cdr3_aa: CASFDTRRGGGYTF
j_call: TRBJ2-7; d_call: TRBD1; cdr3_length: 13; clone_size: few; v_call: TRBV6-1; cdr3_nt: TGTGCCACCACCGGGACAGGGTTCCGCGAGCAGTACTTC; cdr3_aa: CATTGTGFREQYF
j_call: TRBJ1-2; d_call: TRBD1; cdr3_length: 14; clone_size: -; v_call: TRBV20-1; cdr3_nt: TGCAGTGCTAGAGATGGGGGACAGAACTATGGCTACACCTTC; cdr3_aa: CSARDGGQNYGYTF
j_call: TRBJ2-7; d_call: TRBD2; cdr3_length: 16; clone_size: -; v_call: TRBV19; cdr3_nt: TGTGCCAGTAGTATCTCCGGGACTAGTCCTGTCTACGAGCAGTACTTC; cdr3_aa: CASSISGTSPVYEQYF
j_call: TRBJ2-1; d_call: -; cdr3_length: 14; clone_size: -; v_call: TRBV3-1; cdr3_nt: TGTGCCAGCAGCCAAGCTGCCGGGGCAGCTGAGCAGTTCTTC; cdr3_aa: CASSQAAGAAEQFF
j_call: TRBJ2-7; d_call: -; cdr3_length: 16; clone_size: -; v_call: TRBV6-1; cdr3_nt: TGTGCCAGCAGTGCGTTAGGGACCTCTGTCTCCTACCAGCAGTACTTC; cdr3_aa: CASSALGTSVSYQQYF
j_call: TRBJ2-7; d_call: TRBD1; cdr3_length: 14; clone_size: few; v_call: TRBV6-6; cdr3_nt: TGTGCCAGCAGTTACTCTCGGGACAGCCACGAGCAGTACTTC; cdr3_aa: CASSYSRDSHEQYF
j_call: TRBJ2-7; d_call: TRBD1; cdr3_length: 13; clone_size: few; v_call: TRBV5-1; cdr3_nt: TGCGCCACCTCCTCGGGACAGGGGCTCGAGCAGTACTTC; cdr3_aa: CATSSGQGLEQYF
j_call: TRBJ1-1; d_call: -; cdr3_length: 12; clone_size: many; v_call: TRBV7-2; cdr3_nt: TGTGCCAGCAGCTTAGTAGGCACAGGGGCTTTCTTT; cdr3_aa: CASSLVGTGAFF
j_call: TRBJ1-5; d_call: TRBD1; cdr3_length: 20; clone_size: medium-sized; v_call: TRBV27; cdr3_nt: TGTGCCAGCAGTTTTTTCCGACCCACCCAGGGACAGGGGTACAATCAGCCCCAGCATTTT; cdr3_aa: CASSFFRPTQGQGYNQPQHF
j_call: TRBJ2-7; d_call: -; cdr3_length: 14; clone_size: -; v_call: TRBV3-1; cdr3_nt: TGTGCCAGCAGCCAGGGAATACGGGGGTACGAGCAGTACTTC; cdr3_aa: CASSQGIRGYEQYF
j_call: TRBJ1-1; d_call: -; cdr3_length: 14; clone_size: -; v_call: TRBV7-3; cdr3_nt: TGTGCCAGCAGCTTAAGCGGGGTGGGGACTGAAGCTTTCTTT; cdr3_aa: CASSLSGVGTEAFF
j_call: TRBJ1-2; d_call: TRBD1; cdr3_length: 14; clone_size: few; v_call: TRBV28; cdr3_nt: TGTGCCAGCATTGACAGGGGACGTAACTATGGCTACACCTTC; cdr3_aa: CASIDRGRNYGYTF
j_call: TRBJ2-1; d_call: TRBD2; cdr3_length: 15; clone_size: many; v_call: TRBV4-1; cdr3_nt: TGCGCCAGCAGCCTTAGCGGGAGGGACTACAATGAGCAGTTCTTC; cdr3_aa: CASSLSGRDYNEQFF
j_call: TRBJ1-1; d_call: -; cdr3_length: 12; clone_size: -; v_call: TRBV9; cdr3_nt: TGTGCCAGCAGCCCAACGAACACTGAAGCTTTCTTT; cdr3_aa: CASSPTNTEAFF
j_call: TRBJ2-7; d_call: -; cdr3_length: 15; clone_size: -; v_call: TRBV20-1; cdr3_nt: TGCAGTGCTAGAGATAGAATCCGGGCAGCAGACGAGCAGTACTTC; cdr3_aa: CSARDRIRAADEQYF
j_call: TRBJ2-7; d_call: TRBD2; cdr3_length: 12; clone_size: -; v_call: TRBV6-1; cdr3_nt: TGTGCCACCGGGAGGCCGAGTTACGAGCAGTACTTC; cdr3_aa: CATGRPSYEQYF
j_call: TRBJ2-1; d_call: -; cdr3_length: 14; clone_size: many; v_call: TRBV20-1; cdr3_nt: TGCAGTGCTTCTAGGGACCCAAGGAACAATGAGCAGTTCTTC; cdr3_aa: CSASRDPRNNEQFF
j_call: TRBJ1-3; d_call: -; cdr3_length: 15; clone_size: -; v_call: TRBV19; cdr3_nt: TGTGCCAGTAGTATAGCAGGGTCCTCTGGAAACACCATATATTTT; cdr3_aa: CASSIAGSSGNTIYF
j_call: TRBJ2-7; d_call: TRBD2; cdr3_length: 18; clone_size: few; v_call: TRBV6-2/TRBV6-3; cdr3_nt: TGTGCCAGCAGTTATGTTTTGGCTAGCGGGACGAGACCCTACGAGCAGTACTTC; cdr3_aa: CASSYVLASGTRPYEQYF
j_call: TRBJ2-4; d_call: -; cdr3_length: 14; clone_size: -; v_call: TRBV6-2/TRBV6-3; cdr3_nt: TGTGCCAGCAGGCTAGGTCCCGCCAAAAACATTCAGTACTTC; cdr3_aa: CASRLGPAKNIQYF
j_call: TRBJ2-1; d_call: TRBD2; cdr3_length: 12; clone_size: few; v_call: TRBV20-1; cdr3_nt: TGCAAGTTAGCGGGAACACACAATGAGCAGTTCTTC; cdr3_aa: CKLAGTHNEQFF
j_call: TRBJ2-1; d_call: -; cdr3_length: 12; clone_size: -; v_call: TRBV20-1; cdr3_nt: TGCAGTGCTAGTCCTGGGTGGGGTGAGCAGTTCTTC; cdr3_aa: CSASPGWGEQFF
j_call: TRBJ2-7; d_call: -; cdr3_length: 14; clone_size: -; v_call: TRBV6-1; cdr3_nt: TGTGCCAGCAGTTGGGGCCTGGGGCCCTACGAGCAGTACTTC; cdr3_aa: CASSWGLGPYEQYF
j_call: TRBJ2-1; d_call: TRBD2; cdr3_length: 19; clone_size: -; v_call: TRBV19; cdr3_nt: TGTGCCAGTAGTATGGAGTGGCGTGGCCTAGCGGTCTCCTACAATGAGCAGTTCTTC; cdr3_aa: CASSMEWRGLAVSYNEQFF
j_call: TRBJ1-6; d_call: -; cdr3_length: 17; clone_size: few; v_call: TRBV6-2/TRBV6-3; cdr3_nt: TGTGCCAGCAGTTACTCCACCCCAGACACTTATAATTCACCCCTCCACTTT; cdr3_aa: CASSYSTPDTYNSPLHF
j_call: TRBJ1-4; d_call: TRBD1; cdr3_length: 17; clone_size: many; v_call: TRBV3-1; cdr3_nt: TGTGCCAGCAGCCACCCCGGGACAGCTGCAACTAATGAAAAACTGTTTTTT; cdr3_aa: CASSHPGTAATNEKLFF
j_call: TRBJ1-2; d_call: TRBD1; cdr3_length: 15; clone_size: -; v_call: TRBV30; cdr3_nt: TGTGCCTGGAGGGGGGACAGGGGTATGGCCTATGGCTACACCTTC; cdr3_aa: CAWRGDRGMAYGYTF
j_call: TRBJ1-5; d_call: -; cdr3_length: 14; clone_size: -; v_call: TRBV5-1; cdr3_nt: TGCGCCAGCAGCTTGTCCGGGGGTCAACAGCACCAGCATTTT; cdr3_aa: CASSLSGGQQHQHF
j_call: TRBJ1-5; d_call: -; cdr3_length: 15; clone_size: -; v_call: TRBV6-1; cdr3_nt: TGCGCCAGCAGAGAAATCAGGGTTAGCAATCAGCCCCAGAATTTT; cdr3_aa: CASREIRVSNQPQNF
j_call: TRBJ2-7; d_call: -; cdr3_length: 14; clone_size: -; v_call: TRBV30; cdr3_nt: TGTGCCTGGACGTTGGGGGCTGGATCCTACGAGCAGTACTTC; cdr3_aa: CAWTLGAGSYEQYF
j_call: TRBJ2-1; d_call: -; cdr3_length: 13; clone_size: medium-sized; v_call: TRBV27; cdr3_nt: TGTGCCAGCCGTTTTTGGGACCTTGGTGAGCAGTTCTTC; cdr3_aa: CASRFWDLGEQFF
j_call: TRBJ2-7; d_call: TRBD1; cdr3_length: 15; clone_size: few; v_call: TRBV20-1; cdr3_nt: TGCAGTGCTCGGGCGGGGACAGGGGGCTCTTACGAGCAGTACTTC; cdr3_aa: CSARAGTGGSYEQYF
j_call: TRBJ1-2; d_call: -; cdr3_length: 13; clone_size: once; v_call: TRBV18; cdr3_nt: TGTGCCAGGTCTCCAGGGACGGACTATGGCTACACCTTC; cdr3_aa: CARSPGTDYGYTF
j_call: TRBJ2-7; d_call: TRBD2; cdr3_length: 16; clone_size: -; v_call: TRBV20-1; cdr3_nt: TGCAGTGCTTTAGACAGCGGACTAGCGGGGGGCTACGAGCAGTACTTC; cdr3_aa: CSALDSGLAGGYEQYF
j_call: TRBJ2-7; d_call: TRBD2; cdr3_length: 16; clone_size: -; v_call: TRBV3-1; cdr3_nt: TGTGCCAGCAGCCAAGATGGGGGCGGGAGGTCTTACGAGCAGTACTTC; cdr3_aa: CASSQDGGGRSYEQYF
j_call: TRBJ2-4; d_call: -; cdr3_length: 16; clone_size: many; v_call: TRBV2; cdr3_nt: TGTGCCAGCAGTGACGTAGCCCACGTAGCCAAAAACATTCAGTACTTC; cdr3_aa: CASSDVAHVAKNIQYF
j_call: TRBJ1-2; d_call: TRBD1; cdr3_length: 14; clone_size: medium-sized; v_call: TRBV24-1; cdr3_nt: TGTGCCACCAGTGACCCAGGGACAGCCAAAGGCTACACCTTC; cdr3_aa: CATSDPGTAKGYTF